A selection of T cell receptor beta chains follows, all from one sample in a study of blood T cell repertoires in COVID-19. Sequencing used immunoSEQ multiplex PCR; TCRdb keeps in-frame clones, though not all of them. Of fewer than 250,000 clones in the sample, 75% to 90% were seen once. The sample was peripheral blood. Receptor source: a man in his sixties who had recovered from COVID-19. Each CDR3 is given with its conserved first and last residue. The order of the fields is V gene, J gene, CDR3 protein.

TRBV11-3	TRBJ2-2	CASSPGQGAPGELFF
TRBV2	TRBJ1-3	CASSADRGGNTIYF
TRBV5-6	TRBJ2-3	CASSLLAGGPDTQYF
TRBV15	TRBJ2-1	CATSRGPSNEQFF
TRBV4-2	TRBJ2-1	CASSPKRASGSTYNEQFF
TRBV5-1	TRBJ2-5	CASSEYQETQYF
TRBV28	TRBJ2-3	CASSLWATPDTQYF
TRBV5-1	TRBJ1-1	CASSLDTRNTEAFF
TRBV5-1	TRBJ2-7	CASSLVAGWSSYEQYF
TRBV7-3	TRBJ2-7	CASSLYQRGSYEQYF
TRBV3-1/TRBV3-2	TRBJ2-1	CASSFRQGRNEQFF
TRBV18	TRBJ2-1	CASSPLPSGNNEQFF
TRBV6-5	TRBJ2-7	CASSYSQGPSYEQYF